This T cell receptor (beta chain) was observed in a study of early T cells in non-severe SARS-CoV-2 infection. Losses at the gene ends were 3 bases for V and 4 bases for J; bases not matched to a gene: 15. The CDR3 has 17 amino acids. Germline V gene sequence: CDR1 SQVTM, CDR2 ANQGSEA. Individual cDNA molecules were tagged with unique molecular identifiers, the study reported. TCRdb independently ran MiXCR on the 5' RACE reads; one entry per CDR3 protein. The table records 60,000 to 80,000 distinct CDR3 sequences, 12% of them present only once. The sequence was collected from an adult who was a healthcare worker with PCR-confirmed SARS-CoV-2 infection or an uninfected control (not recorded which). The sample comprised whole blood. The gene calls are TRBV29-1 and TRBJ2-1; 7 bases map to TRBD1. In DNA form, the CDR3 reads TGCAGCGTTGAGTGGACAGGCAATTCCGGGATTTACAATGAGCAGTTCTTC. The encoded protein is CSVEWTGNSGIYNEQFF.